These 8 T cell receptor beta chains share one sample of origin, sequenced in a study of blood T cell repertoires in COVID-19. Sequenced by immunoSEQ multiplex PCR; TCRdb stores in-frame clones only, minus some. This sample carries approximately 270,000 clones, 91% of them seen once, and the ten largest clones take approximately 1.2%. Specimen: PBMCs or T cells enriched from blood (not recorded which). All receptors derive from a human donor in a cohort exposed to, infected with or recovered from COVID-19 (not recorded which). The donor label of this sample is uncertain.

The chain joins TRBV5-1 to TRBJ2-3, with 13 nucleotides matching TRBD2. Trimming at V came to 4 bases and at J to 5 bases, leaving 4 bases not matched to a gene. The CDR3 has 15 amino acids. CDR1 is SGHRS and CDR2 is YFSETQ in the germline V gene. The CDR3 here is CASSPGLAGEDTQYF. The CDR3 nucleotides are TGCGCCAGCAGCCCTGGACTAGCGGGGGAAGATACGCAGTATTTT.

The chain carries TRBV4-2 and TRBJ2-3, with 10 bases aligning to TRBD2. The germline CDR1 and CDR2 sequences are LGHNA and YNFKEQ. The CDR3 covers 17 residues. The J segment lost 3 bases and the V segment lost 0 bases, leaving 6 bases of the junction unmatched. CDR3 bases: TGTGCCAGCAGCCAAGATAAGCGGGGGGGTCCAACAGATACGCAGTATTTT. Translation gives CASSQDKRGGPTDTQYF.

The rearrangement links TRBV9 to TRBJ2-1; the match to TRBD2 covers 8 bases. Trimming cost V 0 bases and J 6 bases; bases outside gene matches: 8. Germline CDR1 and CDR2: SGDLS and YYNGEE. The CDR3 has 16 amino acids. This CDR3 reads CASSVVDLAGFNEQFF. DNA of the CDR3: TGTGCCAGCAGCGTAGTCGACCTAGCGGGTTTCAATGAGCAGTTCTTC.

The chain employs TRBV2 and TRBJ1-3; possibly TRBD1 for D (6 bases). Trimming pared 7 bases from V and 2 bases from J, leaving 6 bases between. The germline CDR1 and CDR2 sequences are SNHLY and FYNNEI. This CDR3 has 12 residues. CDR3 sequence (DNA): TGTGCCAGCAAGGGGGCTGGAAACACCATATATTTT. It yields the protein CASKGAGNTIYF.

The chain uses TRBV27 and TRBJ1-6, with TRBD1 matching 7 bases. This CDR3 is 16 amino acids long. The ends lost 5 bases at V and 0 bases at J; junction bases unmatched: 4. Per germline, CDR1 MNHEY and CDR2 SMNVEV (reference sequence). This CDR3 is CASSPTGSSYNSPLHF. The CDR3 coding sequence is TGTGCCAGCAGTCCGACAGGGAGCTCCTATAATTCACCCCTCCACTTT.

The chain employs TRBV12-5 and TRBJ1-1; 7 bases match TRBD1. The CDR3 is 14 amino acids. Germline loops: CDR1 LGHNT, CDR2 FRNRAP. V trimming: 3 bases; J trimming: 4 bases; junction bases outside the gene matches: 5. This CDR3 is CASGLSTGFTEAFF. CDR3 DNA sequence: TGTGCTAGTGGTTTATCGACAGGGTTCACTGAAGCTTTCTTT.

The V call is TRBV5-1, the J call TRBJ1-1; no clear D gene. Germline V gene data show CDR1 as SGHRS and CDR2 as YFSETQ. The CDR3 consists of 13 residues. V shed 4 bases and J shed 5 bases, with 12 bases lying between them. The CDR3 here is CASSPLTGTEAFF. CDR3 in DNA: TGCGCCAGCAGCCCCTTAACCGGGACTGAAGCTTTCTTT.

This clone was detected only once. The V and J genes are TRBV4-1 and TRBJ1-5; 8 positions agree with TRBD1. CDR1 is MGHRA and CDR2 is YSYEKL in the germline V gene. Unmatched junction bases numbered 2, after V lost 2 bases and J lost 2 bases. CDR3 length: 15 amino acids. The chain's CDR3 is CASSQQTGGNQPQHF. CDR3 DNA sequence: TGCGCCAGCAGCCAACAGACAGGGGGCAATCAGCCCCAGCATTTT.